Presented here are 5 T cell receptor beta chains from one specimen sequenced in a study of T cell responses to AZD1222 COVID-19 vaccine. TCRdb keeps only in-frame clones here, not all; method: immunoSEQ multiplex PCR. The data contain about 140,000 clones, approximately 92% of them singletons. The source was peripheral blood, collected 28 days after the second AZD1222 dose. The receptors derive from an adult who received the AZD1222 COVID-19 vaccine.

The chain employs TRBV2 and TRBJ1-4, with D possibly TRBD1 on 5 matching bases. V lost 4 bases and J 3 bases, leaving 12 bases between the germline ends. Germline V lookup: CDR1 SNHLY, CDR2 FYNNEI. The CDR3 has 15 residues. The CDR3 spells CASSVGGVSNEKLFF. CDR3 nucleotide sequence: TGTGCCAGCAGTGTTGGGGGTGTATCTAATGAAAAACTGTTTTTT. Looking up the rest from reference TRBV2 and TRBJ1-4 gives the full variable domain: EPEVTQTPSHQVTQMGQEVILRCVPISNHLYFYWYRQILGQKVEFLVSFYNNEISEKSEIFDDQFSVERPDGSNFTLKIRSTKLEDSAMYFCASSVGGVSNEKLFFGSGTQLSVL.

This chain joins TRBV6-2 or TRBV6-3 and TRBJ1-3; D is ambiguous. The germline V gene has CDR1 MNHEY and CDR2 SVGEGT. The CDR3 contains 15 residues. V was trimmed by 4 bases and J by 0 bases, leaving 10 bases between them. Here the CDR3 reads CASSLMLHSGNTIYF. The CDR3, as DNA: TGTGCCAGCAGTTTGATGCTTCACTCTGGAAACACCATATATTTT.

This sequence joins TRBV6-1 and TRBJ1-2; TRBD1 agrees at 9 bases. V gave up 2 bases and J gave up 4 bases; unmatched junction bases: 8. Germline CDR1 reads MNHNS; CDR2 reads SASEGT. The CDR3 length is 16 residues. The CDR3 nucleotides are TGTGCCAGCAGTGAAACACAGGGGGCAGGAGCCTATGGCTACACCTTC. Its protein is CASSETQGAGAYGYTF.

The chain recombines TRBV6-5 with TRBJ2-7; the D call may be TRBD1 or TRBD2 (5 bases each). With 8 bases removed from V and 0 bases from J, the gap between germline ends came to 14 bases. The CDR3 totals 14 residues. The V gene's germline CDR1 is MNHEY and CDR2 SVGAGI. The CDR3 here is CASLAGTFSYEQYF. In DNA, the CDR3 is TGTGCCAGCTTAGCCGGGACCTTCTCCTACGAGCAGTACTTC.

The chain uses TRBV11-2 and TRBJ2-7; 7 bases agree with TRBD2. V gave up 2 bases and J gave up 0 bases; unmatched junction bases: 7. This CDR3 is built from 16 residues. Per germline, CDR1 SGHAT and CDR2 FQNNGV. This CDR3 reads CASSLRRGISSYEQYF. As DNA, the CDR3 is TGTGCCAGCAGCTTAAGGCGGGGGATTAGCTCCTACGAGCAGTACTTC.